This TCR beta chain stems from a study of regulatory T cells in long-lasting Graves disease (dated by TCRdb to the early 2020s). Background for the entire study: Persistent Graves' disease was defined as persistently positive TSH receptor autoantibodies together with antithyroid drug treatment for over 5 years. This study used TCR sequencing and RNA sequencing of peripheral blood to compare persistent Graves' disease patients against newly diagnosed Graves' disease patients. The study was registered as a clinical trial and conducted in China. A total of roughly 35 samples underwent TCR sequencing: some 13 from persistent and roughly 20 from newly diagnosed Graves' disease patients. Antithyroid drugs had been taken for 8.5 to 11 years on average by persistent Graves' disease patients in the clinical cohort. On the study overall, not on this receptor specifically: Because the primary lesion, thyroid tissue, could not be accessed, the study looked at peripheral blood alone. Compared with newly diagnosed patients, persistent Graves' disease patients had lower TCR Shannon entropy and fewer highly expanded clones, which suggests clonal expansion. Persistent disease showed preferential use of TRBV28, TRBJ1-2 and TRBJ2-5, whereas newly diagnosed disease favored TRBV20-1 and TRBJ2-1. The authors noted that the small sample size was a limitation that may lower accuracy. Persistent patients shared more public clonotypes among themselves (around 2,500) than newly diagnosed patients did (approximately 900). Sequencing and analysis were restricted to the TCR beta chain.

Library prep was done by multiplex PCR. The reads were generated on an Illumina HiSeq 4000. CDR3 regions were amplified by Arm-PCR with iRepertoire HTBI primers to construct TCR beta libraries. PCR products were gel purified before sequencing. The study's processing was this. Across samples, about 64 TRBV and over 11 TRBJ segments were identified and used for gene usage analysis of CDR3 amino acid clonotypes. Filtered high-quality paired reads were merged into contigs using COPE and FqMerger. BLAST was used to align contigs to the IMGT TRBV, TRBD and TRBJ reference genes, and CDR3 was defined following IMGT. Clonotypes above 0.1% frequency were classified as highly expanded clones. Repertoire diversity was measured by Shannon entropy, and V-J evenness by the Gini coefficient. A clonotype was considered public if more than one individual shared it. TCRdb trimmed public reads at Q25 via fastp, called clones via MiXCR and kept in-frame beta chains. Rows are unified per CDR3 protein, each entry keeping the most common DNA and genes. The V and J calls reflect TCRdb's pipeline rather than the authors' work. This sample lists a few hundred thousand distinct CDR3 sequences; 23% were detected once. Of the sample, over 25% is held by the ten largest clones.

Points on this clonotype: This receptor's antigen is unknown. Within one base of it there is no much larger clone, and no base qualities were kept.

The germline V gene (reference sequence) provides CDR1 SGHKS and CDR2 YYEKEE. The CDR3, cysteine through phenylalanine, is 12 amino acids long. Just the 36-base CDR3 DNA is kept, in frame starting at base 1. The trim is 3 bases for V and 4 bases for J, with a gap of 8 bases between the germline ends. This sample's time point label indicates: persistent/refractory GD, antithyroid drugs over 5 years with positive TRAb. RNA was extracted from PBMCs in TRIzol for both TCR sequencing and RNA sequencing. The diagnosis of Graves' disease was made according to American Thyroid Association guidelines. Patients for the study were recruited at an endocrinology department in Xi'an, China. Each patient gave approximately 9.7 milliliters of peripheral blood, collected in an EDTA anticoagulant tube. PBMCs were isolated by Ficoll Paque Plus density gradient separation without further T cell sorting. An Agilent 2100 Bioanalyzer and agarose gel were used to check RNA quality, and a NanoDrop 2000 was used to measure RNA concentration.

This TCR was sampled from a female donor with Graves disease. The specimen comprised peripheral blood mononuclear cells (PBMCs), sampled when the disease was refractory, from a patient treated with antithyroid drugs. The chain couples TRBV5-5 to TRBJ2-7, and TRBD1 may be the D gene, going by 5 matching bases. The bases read TGTGCCAGCAGCTGGCAGGGATACGAGCAGTACTTC. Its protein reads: CASSWQGYEQYF.